The 28 T cell receptor beta chains in this list originate from one sample, sequenced in a study of control samples from healthy donors and cancer patients. Using immunoSEQ multiplex PCR, the repertoire was profiled, and TCRdb retains in-frame clones only, with some absent. The repertoire consists of roughly 80,000 clones, with roughly 84% occurring once and the leading ten covering around 6%. The sequencing input was blood. The source of these receptors is a woman between 50 and 59 years old in good health.

J is TRBJ1-4 and V is TRBV7-9; perhaps TRBD1 as D (5 bases). V gave up 0 bases and J gave up 0 bases, with 11 bases separating them. The germline V gene has CDR1 SEHNR and CDR2 FQNEAQ (reference sequence). This CDR3 comprises 17 residues. The CDR3 nucleotides are TGTGCCAGCAGCTTAGCGTTCAAGACAGCAACTAATGAAAAACTGTTTTTT. Protein sequence: CASSLAFKTATNEKLFF.

The V and J genes are TRBV10-3 and TRBJ1-5; possibly TRBD1 for D (6 bases). Germline lookup yields CDR1 ENHRY and CDR2 SYGVKD. Trimming removed 6 bases at V and 5 bases at J, with 14 bases between. The CDR3 has 14 amino acids. The CDR3 coding sequence is TGTGCCATCAGGTCAGGGGAAAAGCATCAGCCCCAGCATTTT. Protein: CAIRSGEKHQPQHF.

The gene calls are TRBV7-2 and TRBJ1-1, with a tentative D call TRBD1 (5 bases). The ends were cut back, 5 bases at V and 4 bases at J, with 14 bases in the middle. The CDR3 spans 14 residues. The V gene's germline CDR1 is SGHTA and CDR2 FQGNSA. The CDR3 sequence is CASSPPRGSTEAFF. The CDR3 coding sequence is TGTGCCAGCAGCCCCCCTCGGGGGTCCACTGAAGCTTTCTTT.

V is TRBV3-1 (or the pseudogene TRBV3-2) and J is TRBJ1-3; D unclear. This CDR3 is 16 amino acids long. CDR1 LGHDT and CDR2 YNNKEL come from the germline V gene (reference sequence). Between the trimmed V and J ends, which lost 4 bases and 4 bases, there was a span of 17 bases. The CDR3 sequence is CASSRGSGILGNTIYF. In nucleotides, the CDR3 is TGTGCCAGCAGCCGTGGGTCGGGTATATTAGGAAACACCATATATTTT.

J is TRBJ1-3 and V is TRBV4-2; D unresolved. This CDR3 spans 14 amino acids. Trimming shortened V by 1 base and J by 2 bases, and 6 bases separated the two germline ends. Per the germline V gene, CDR1 is LGHNA and CDR2 is YNFKEQ. The CDR3 sequence is CASSQGGAGNTIYF. In DNA, the CDR3 is TGTGCCAGCAGCCAAGGCGGAGCTGGAAACACCATATATTTT.

The gene calls are TRBV15 and TRBJ1-5; possible D gene TRBD1, 6 bases. Trimming shortened V by 0 bases and J by 6 bases, and 15 bases separated the two germline ends. The CDR3 has 16 residues. Germline CDR1 is LNHNV and CDR2 is YYDKDF (reference sequence). The CDR3 bases are TGTGCCACCAGCAGAGATTTAAGTCAGGGGAGTCAGCCCCAGCATTTT. It codes for CATSRDLSQGSQPQHF.

CDR3 protein: CASSLDAGELFF. CDR3 DNA sequence: TGTGCCAGCTCACTAGACGCCGGGGAGCTGTTTTTT. The rearrangement links TRBV18 to TRBJ2-2; D ambiguous. The germline CDR1 and CDR2 sequences are KGHSH and LQKENI. The CDR3 contains 12 residues. The germline V and J ends were trimmed by 4 bases and 6 bases, with 6 bases remaining between them. Full variable domain (rest looked up from reference TRBV18 and TRBJ2-2): NAGVMQNPRHLVRRRGQEARLRCSPMKGHSHVYWYRQLPEEGLKFMVYLQKENIIDESGMPKERFSAEFPKEGPSILRIQQVVRGDSAAYFCASSLDAGELFFGEGSRLTVL.

This chain's CDR3 is CASSSTASYEQYF. CDR3 DNA sequence: TGTGCCAGCAGCTCCACGGCTTCCTACGAGCAGTACTTC. The rearrangement uses TRBV11-2 and TRBJ2-7; D remains unclear. Trimming pared 4 bases from V and 1 base from J, leaving 8 bases between. CDR1 and CDR2 (germline): SGHAT, FQNNGV. The CDR3 runs 13 residues. Drawing the rest from reference TRBV11-2 and TRBJ2-7, the complete variable domain is EAGVAQSPRYKIIEKRQSVAFWCNPISGHATLYWYQQILGQGPKLLIQFQNNGVVDDSQLPKDRFSAERLKGVDSTLKIQPAKLEDSAVYLCASSSTASYEQYFGPGTRLTVT.

This chain connects TRBV7-9 to TRBJ1-6; 7 bases match TRBD1. Losses at the gene ends were 5 bases for V and 0 bases for J; bases not matched to a gene: 4. There are 16 residues in the CDR3. Germline CDR1 reads SEHNR; CDR2 reads FQNEAQ (reference sequence). The chain's CDR3 is CASSQGTVSYNSPLHF. The CDR3 nucleotides are TGTGCCAGCAGCCAGGGGACAGTCTCCTATAATTCACCCCTCCACTTT.

The chain employs TRBV6-7 and TRBJ1-5, with D uncertain. TRBV6-7 is given ORF status, its function remaining uncertain. Trimming left V 7 bases short and J 4 bases short, with 11 bases between. The CDR3 contains 13 residues. This CDR3 reads CASICLLNQPQHF. For the CDR3, the DNA is TGTGCCAGCATTTGCCTGCTGAATCAGCCCCAGCATTTT.

The rearrangement uses TRBV29-1 and TRBJ1-4; the D is unclear. CDR3 size: 13 residues. The V end lost 2 bases, the J end lost 4 bases, and 8 bases lay between the germline ends. Per the germline V gene, CDR1 is SQVTM and CDR2 is ANQGSEA. CDR3 bases: TGCAGCGTTGAACCTGGAGATAATGAAAAACTGTTTTTT. It is translated as CSVEPGDNEKLFF.

V is TRBV10-1 and J is TRBJ1-1; D perhaps matches TRBD1 (6 bases). Germline V gives CDR1 WNHNN, CDR2 SYGVQD (reference sequence). V dropped 5 bases and J dropped 5 bases, with 12 bases sitting between them. The CDR3 extends over 13 amino acids. The CDR3 DNA is TGCGCCAGCAGTAACAGGGATGGGACTGAAGCTTTCTTT. It is translated as CASSNRDGTEAFF.

The chain joins TRBV3-1 (or the pseudogene TRBV3-2) to TRBJ1-3; D gene ambiguous. The CDR3 contains 14 residues. Trimming removed 1 base from V and 0 bases from J, with 4 bases in between. Per the germline V gene, CDR1 is LGHDT and CDR2 is YNNKEL (reference sequence). In DNA form, the CDR3 reads TGTGCCAGCAGCCAAGGCCACTCTGGAAACACCATATATTTT. Its protein is CASSQGHSGNTIYF.

The chain combines TRBV2 with TRBJ1-2; 12 nucleotides match TRBD1. The J segment lost 8 bases and the V segment lost 2 bases, leaving 9 bases of the junction unmatched. Germline CDR1 and CDR2: SNHLY and FYNNEI. The CDR3 has 16 residues. The CDR3 DNA sequence: TGTGCCAGCAGTGAATCGAGTTGGGACAGGGGGCGAGGCTACACCTTC. Its protein is CASSESSWDRGRGYTF.

The chain links TRBV15 to TRBJ2-7, with 8 bases lining up with TRBD1. V lost 5 bases and J lost 3; bases outside the gene matches: 9. CDR1 LNHNV and CDR2 YYDKDF come from the germline V gene (reference sequence). CDR3 size: 15 residues. The CDR3 region has the DNA TGTGCCACCAGCGGTGACAGGGGAGAATACTACGAGCAGTACTTC. Amino acid sequence: CATSGDRGEYYEQYF.

This chain uses TRBV24-1 with TRBJ2-5; D might be TRBD2 (6 bases). The germline V gene has CDR1 KGHDR and CDR2 SFDVKD. The CDR3 runs 13 residues. The germline V and J ends were trimmed by 9 bases and 5 bases, with 15 bases remaining between them. Here the CDR3 reads CATSRSGVETQYF. The CDR3 DNA reads TGTGCCACCTCCCGGTCGGGGGTCGAGACCCAGTACTTC.

The rearrangement links TRBV11-3 to TRBJ2-3; D is tentatively TRBD1 or TRBD2 (5 bases each). Trimming shortened V by 1 base and J by 4 bases, and 9 bases separated the two germline ends. The CDR3 covers 14 residues. Germline V gene lookup returns CDR1 SGHNT and CDR2 YENEEA. CDR3 in DNA: TGTGCCAGCAGCTTAGGGGGGTCGGCAGATACGCAGTATTTT. Its translation is CASSLGGSADTQYF.

This chain uses TRBV6-2 or TRBV6-3 with TRBJ1-2, with D tentatively TRBD1 (6 bases). V gave up 5 bases and J gave up 7 bases, with 17 bases separating them. CDR1 MNHEY and CDR2 SVGEGT come from the germline V gene. This CDR3 is built from 14 residues. CDR3 protein: CASSPAQGEGGYTF. CDR3 DNA sequence: TGTGCCAGCAGTCCCGCACAGGGAGAAGGTGGCTACACCTTC.

The chain carries TRBV6-5 and TRBJ2-3; D may be TRBD2 (6 bases). Germline CDR1 reads MNHEY; CDR2 reads SVGAGI. The CDR3 contains 15 residues. The V gene lost 6 bases and the J gene lost 1 base, with 14 bases spanning the gap. CDR3 loop: CASSPNWGGTDTQYF. The CDR3 nucleotides read TGTGCCAGCAGCCCCAATTGGGGGGGCACAGATACGCAGTATTTT.

This clone has just one count. This chain uses TRBV2 with TRBJ2-3, with D perhaps being TRBD1 or TRBD2 (5 bases each). Trimming cost V 8 bases and J 5 bases, with 8 bases left between them. Germline V gives CDR1 SNHLY, CDR2 FYNNEI. The CDR3 runs to 11 residues. CDR3 region: CASGGRDTQYF. DNA of the CDR3: TGTGCCAGCGGGGGAAGAGATACGCAGTATTTT.

The rearrangement links TRBV5-1 to TRBJ1-2; TRBD1 might be the D (5 bases). The CDR3 is 15 residues long. From germline, CDR1 is SGHRS and CDR2 YFSETQ. V was pared by 3 bases and J by 0 bases, with 12 bases between. DNA of the CDR3: TGCGCCAGCAGCTCAGGACACTCCCCTAACTATGGCTACACCTTC. Translated, it gives CASSSGHSPNYGYTF.

Turning to this clone: At the DNA level, this CDR3 is encoded by other sequences in the same sample as well. V usage is TRBV5-1 and J usage is TRBJ2-3, with a tentative D call TRBD2 (5 bases). V lost 4 bases to trimming and J lost 2 bases, with 14 bases between them. There are 15 residues in the CDR3. Per germline, CDR1 SGHRS and CDR2 YFSETQ. The DNA of the CDR3 is TGCGCCAGCAGCCCACGAGGGCTTCCCACAGATACGCAGTATTTT. It specifies CASSPRGLPTDTQYF.

CDR3 nucleotide sequence: TGTGCCAGCAGCCCCCCTGGGCAGCAGAATGAAAAACTGTTTTTT. Translated: CASSPPGQQNEKLFF. This rearrangement joins TRBV7-9 to TRBJ1-4; no definite D call. The CDR3 runs to 15 residues. Trimming left V 5 bases short and J 5 bases short, with 15 bases between. Germline V gene data show CDR1 as SEHNR and CDR2 as FQNEAQ (reference sequence).

The V and J genes are TRBV2 and TRBJ2-3; D is undetermined. Looked up from germline, CDR1 is SNHLY and CDR2 is FYNNEI. V lost 8 bases and J 5 bases, leaving 11 bases between the germline ends. The length of the CDR3 is 12 residues. CDR3 residues: CASSSSRDTQYF. In DNA form, the CDR3 reads TGTGCCAGCTCAAGCTCGAGAGATACGCAGTATTTT.

The rearrangement links TRBV9 to TRBJ1-2; possible D gene TRBD1, 5 bases. The CDR3 loop spans 13 amino acids. V was clipped by 2 bases and J by 5 bases, with 10 bases between them. Germline assignment: CDR1 SGDLS and CDR2 YYNGEE. The CDR3 region is CASSVSTAYGYTF. The CDR3 nucleotides are TGTGCCAGCAGCGTCTCGACAGCTTATGGCTACACCTTC.

This clone was seen a single time. DNA of the CDR3: TGTGCCAGTAGGAGACCGGGACAGGGGTCTGGGGCCAACGTCCTGACTTTC. Its translation is CASRRPGQGSGANVLTF. The J gene is TRBJ2-6, the V gene TRBV19; 10 nucleotides agree with TRBD1. This CDR3 has 17 amino acids. With 6 bases clipped from V and 1 base from J, the junction kept 6 bases outside the gene matches. Germline V gives CDR1 LNHDA, CDR2 SQIVND (reference sequence).

About this clone: Additional DNA sequences in this sample encode the identical CDR3. The CDR3 loop reads CASSLDMNTEAFF. The CDR3 nucleotides read TGTGCCAGCAGCTTAGATATGAACACTGAAGCTTTCTTT. This chain connects TRBV7-9 to TRBJ1-1; D not resolved. V lost 1 base and J lost 0, with 3 bases in between. Germline CDR1 reads SEHNR; CDR2 reads FQNEAQ (reference sequence). The CDR3 runs 13 residues.

This chain joins TRBV19 and TRBJ1-6; D might be TRBD1 (6 bases). Germline assignment: CDR1 LNHDA and CDR2 SQIVND (reference sequence). This CDR3 is built from 14 residues. The V gene lost 7 bases and the J gene lost 7 bases, with 14 bases spanning the gap. The CDR3 DNA follows: TGTGCCAGTACGGGGGCTCTTGGGAATTCACCCCTCCACTTT. Translation: CASTGALGNSPLHF.